The 12 T cell receptor beta chains listed next were all sequenced from one sample in a study of T cell repertoires in cytomegalovirus infection. TCRdb itself ran the reads through MiXCR, one entry per CDR3 protein. The repertoire has around 170,000 distinct CDR3 sequences, approximately 15% of them found once; the top ten carry over 25%. The sequenced sample consisted of PBMCs. The receptor source for this set is a human donor in good health (CMV status not recorded). Some clones in this sample may be carry-over from other donors' samples.

There are a few counts of this clonotype. The rearrangement uses TRBV14 and TRBJ2-4, with 8 bases aligning to TRBD2. The germline V gene encodes CDR1 SGHDN and CDR2 FVKESK. With V trimmed by 5 bases and J by 0 bases, 6 bases remained unmatched. The CDR3 extends over 16 amino acids. This chain's CDR3 is CASSSRTSKAKNIQYF. The CDR3 DNA is TGTGCCAGCAGCTCACGGACTAGCAAAGCCAAAAACATTCAGTACTTC.

This clonotype came up many times. The chain recombines TRBV7-2 with TRBJ1-6; a weak D match, TRBD1 (6 bases). CDR3 length: 14 amino acids. V was clipped by 5 bases and J by 11 bases, with 16 bases between them. CDR1 and CDR2 from the germline V gene are SGHTA and FQGNSA. CDR3 DNA: TGTGCCAGCAGCGCCCGTCAGGGGTTTGCACCCCTCCACTTT. Encoded protein: CASSARQGFAPLHF.

The chain recombines TRBV28 with TRBJ2-2; D gene ambiguous. Germline V gene lookup returns CDR1 MDHEN and CDR2 SYDVKM. Trimming cost V 3 bases and J 10 bases, with 12 bases left between them. The CDR3 is 13 amino acids. CDR3 in amino acids: CASSFEAVAELFF. The CDR3 DNA sequence: TGTGCCAGCAGTTTTGAAGCTGTGGCGGAGCTGTTTTTT.

This chain links TRBV29-1 with TRBJ1-1, with no clear D. Trimming left V 4 bases short and J 5 bases short, with 11 bases between. The length of the CDR3 is 12 residues. Germline loops: CDR1 SQVTM, CDR2 ANQGSEA. The CDR3 spells CSVVHPGTEAFF. DNA of the CDR3: TGCAGCGTTGTACACCCGGGGACTGAAGCTTTCTTT.

Of note for this clonotype: An end of the junction differs from the germline gene, which may be a read error. The chain joins TRBV11-2 to TRBJ2-2; TRBD2 aligns across 13 bases. Per the germline V gene, CDR1 is SGHAT and CDR2 is FQNNGV. CDR3 size: 19 residues. CDR3 residues: CASGFPGLAGMGVYGELFF. Here the CDR3 DNA reads TGTGCCAGCGGCTTCCCGGGACTAGCGGGGATGGGAGTGTACGGGGAGCTGTTTTTT.

This clonotype turned up a few times. The V call is TRBV14, the J call TRBJ1-5; maybe TRBD1 (5 bases). V was shortened by 1 base and J by 7 bases, with 8 bases between the two germline ends. The CDR3 runs to 13 residues. Germline-derived CDR1 and CDR2 are SGHDN and FVKESK. The CDR3 loop reads CASSQVGGQPQHF. The CDR3 DNA follows: TGTGCCAGCAGCCAAGTGGGGGGGCAGCCCCAGCATTTT.

This clonotype came up many times. V and J are TRBV6-2 or TRBV6-3 and TRBJ1-1, with D uncertain. CDR3 length equals 11 residues. Per the germline V gene, CDR1 is MNHEY and CDR2 is SVGEGT. Trimming pared 6 bases from V and 4 bases from J, leaving 6 bases between. The CDR3 reads CASRTRTEAFF. CDR3 sequence (DNA): TGTGCCAGCAGGACCCGCACTGAAGCTTTCTTT.

This chain joins TRBV24-1 and TRBJ2-3, with no clear D. From germline, CDR1 is KGHDR and CDR2 SFDVKD. V was cut by 4 bases and J by 1 base, with 2 bases left in between. This CDR3 comprises 12 residues. CDR3 sequence: CATSEGTDTQYF. The CDR3 DNA follows: TGTGCCACCAGTGAAGGCACAGATACGCAGTATTTT.

The table lists this clonotype with a few counts. This rearrangement joins TRBV2 to TRBJ2-1; 9 positions match TRBD2. This CDR3 comprises 18 residues. Germline-derived CDR1 and CDR2 are SNHLY and FYNNEI. After removal of 2 bases from V and 0 bases from J, the junction contained 8 bases not matched to a gene. The CDR3 is CASSEKGLAGFSYNEQFF. CDR3 nucleotide sequence: TGTGCCAGCAGTGAAAAGGGGCTAGCGGGATTCTCCTACAATGAGCAGTTCTTC.

CDR3 amino acids: CASSPPDRDTDTQYF. In DNA, the CDR3 is TGTGCCAGCAGCCCCCCTGACAGGGATACAGATACGCAGTATTTT. The genes are TRBV7-9 and TRBJ2-3, with 7 bases matching TRBD1. The CDR3 covers 15 residues. From germline, CDR1 is SEHNR and CDR2 FQNEAQ (reference sequence). Trimming removed 5 bases from V and 3 bases from J; junction bases left unmatched: 8.

This clonotype appeared a few times. This rearrangement joins TRBV5-4 to TRBJ1-1; D remains unclear. Germline loops: CDR1 SGHNT, CDR2 YYREEE (reference sequence). This CDR3 comprises 14 residues. With 4 bases removed from V and 1 base from J, the gap between germline ends came to 11 bases. DNA for the CDR3: TGTGCCAGCAGCCCCCCGGTTCCGAACACTGAAGCTTTCTTT. It yields the protein CASSPPVPNTEAFF.

This clonotype was counted a few times. V and J are TRBV20-1 and TRBJ2-7; 9 bases are a match to TRBD2. CDR3 size: 14 residues. CDR1 and CDR2 from the germline V gene are DFQATT and SNEGSKA (reference sequence). Trimming cost V 0 bases and J 8 bases; bases outside gene matches: 8. The CDR3, as DNA: TGCAGTGCTAGAGATCCGGGACTAGCATTGCAGCAGTACTTC. Translating it yields CSARDPGLALQQYF.